Presented here are 10 T cell receptor beta chains from one specimen sequenced in a study of blood T cell repertoires in COVID-19 (dated by TCRdb to the early 2020s). Libraries were built with the immunoSEQ multiplex PCR assay. This immuneACCESS table, as held by TCRdb, lists in-frame sequences with V and J called but not all clones. Of the missing ones, under half trace to an unresolved V gene in checked studies; the others have no known cause. This sample comprises just over 150,000 clones, 85% of them detected only once. The ten largest account for about 3% of the sample. Sequencing was done on a sample of peripheral blood. The receptors come from a human donor with acute or convalescent COVID-19. The donor label of this sample is uncertain.

The chain couples TRBV9 to TRBJ1-4, with 9 bases lining up with TRBD1. Trimming took 3 bases from V and 9 from J; bases not matched to a gene: 6. CDR1 and CDR2 (germline): SGDLS, YYNGEE. The CDR3 extends over 14 amino acids. The DNA for the CDR3 is TGTGCCAGCAGCGATGGGGGGACAGGGAAAAAACTGTTTTTT. It is translated as CASSDGGTGKKLFF.

V usage is TRBV25-1 and J usage is TRBJ2-5; possibly TRBD2 for D (5 bases). The CDR3 is 13 residues long. Germline-derived CDR1 and CDR2 are MGHDK and SYGVNS. V lost 7 bases and J 5 bases, leaving 14 bases between the germline ends. This CDR3 reads CASTGIGGETQYF. CDR3 bases: TGTGCCAGCACTGGGATAGGAGGCGAGACCCAGTACTTC.

The chain has TRBV6-5 and TRBJ2-5; 9 bases align to TRBD2. V dropped 7 bases and J dropped 5; count of bases not matched to a gene: 8. The CDR3 covers 14 residues. Germline CDR1 is MNHEY and CDR2 is SVGAGI. The CDR3 sequence is CASNGGGAGETQYF. In DNA, the CDR3 is TGTGCCAGCAACGGCGGGGGGGCTGGGGAGACCCAGTACTTC.

The chain combines TRBV4-1 with TRBJ1-1; 7 nucleotides agree with TRBD1. The CDR3 has 15 residues. After removal of 4 bases from V and 0 bases from J, the junction contained 5 bases not matched to a gene. The germline gives CDR1 MGHRA, CDR2 YSYEKL. The CDR3 is CASSLGTVMNTEAFF. CDR3 bases: TGCGCCAGCAGCCTGGGGACAGTAATGAACACTGAAGCTTTCTTT.

V usage is TRBV5-1 and J usage is TRBJ2-7, with D perhaps matching TRBD1 (6 bases). Germline values: CDR1 SGHRS, CDR2 YFSETQ. The CDR3 is 14 amino acids. V was clipped by 4 bases and J by 2 bases, with 13 bases between them. The CDR3 here is CASSLRQAPYEQYF. As DNA, the CDR3 is TGCGCCAGCAGCCTAAGACAGGCCCCCTACGAGCAGTACTTC.

The chain recombines TRBV7-3 with TRBJ2-3; no reliable D call. Trimming removed 5 bases at V and 0 bases at J, with 9 bases between. Germline V gives CDR1 SGHTA, CDR2 FQGTGA. The length of the CDR3 is 14 residues. Here the CDR3 reads CASSVSSSTDTQYF. DNA for the CDR3: TGTGCCAGCAGCGTATCCTCTAGCACAGATACGCAGTATTTT.

This chain joins TRBV27 and TRBJ1-6; D perhaps matches TRBD1 (5 bases). The CDR3 runs 15 residues. Germline CDR1 MNHEY, CDR2 SMNVEV (reference sequence). V was pared by 1 base and J by 7 bases, with 11 bases between. CDR3 coding DNA: TGTGCCAGCAGTTTATGGGGGGAGGGAAATTCACCCCTCCACTTT. It codes for CASSLWGEGNSPLHF.

This chain links TRBV21-1 with TRBJ1-2; the table's TRBD1 call for D was not verified on the DNA. TRBV21-1 is deemed a pseudogene. The CDR3 has 15 residues. The CDR3 protein is CASSTRTGDNYGYTF. The CDR3 region has the DNA TGTGCCAGCAGCACCCGGACAGGGGATAACTATGGCTACACCTTC.

The J gene is TRBJ1-6, the V gene TRBV6-1; TRBD1 matches at 8 bases. Trimming removed 2 bases from V and 9 bases from J; junction bases left unmatched: 3. Germline loops: CDR1 MNHNS, CDR2 SASEGT. This CDR3 is built from 14 residues. CDR3 sequence (DNA): TGTGCCAGCAGTGAACAGGGGGCGAGTTCACCCCTCCACTTT. Protein product: CASSEQGASSPLHF.

The chain carries TRBV30 and TRBJ1-2; D is uncertain. Germline V gives CDR1 GTSNPN, CDR2 SVGIG (reference sequence). This CDR3 comprises 13 residues. Trimming removed 2 bases from V and 3 bases from J, with 10 bases in between. Here the CDR3 DNA reads TGTGCCTGGAGTCTCCGCGGGGACTATGGCTACACCTTC. Protein: CAWSLRGDYGYTF.